The TCR beta chain under discussion was sequenced for a study of shared clonotypes between healthy human individuals (dated by TCRdb to about 2020). Regarding the complete study: A few men and a couple of women, aged 18 to 49 years, made up the cohort. Per donor, leukapheresis produced somewhere between about 0.94 and 9 billion PBMCs. Different laboratories and diverse techniques were used to prepare libraries and sequence TCR repertoires, to increase sequencing depth and limit assay-specific biases. The study deeply sequenced blood TCR repertoires of about 5 healthy adults to estimate repertoire size and the extent of clonotype sharing between individuals. Broad study findings and their caveats: Pairwise subsampling indicated that sequencing depth was expected to affect the degree of clonotype sharing among donors. Because the study included a small number of donors, the genetic and exposure-history diversity represented was limited. Sampling was restricted to blood, and TCR repertoires in tissue are likely to differ from TCR repertoires in blood.

Donors were healthy HIV-negative adults with no recently reported acute infections or vaccinations. Only Caucasian adults living in Nashville, Tennessee, USA were represented among the donors. In the unsorted samples, 70 million to 95 million PBMCs were counted, and genomic DNA was extracted using the QIAamp DNA Blood Mini kit. After blood collection by leukapheresis, PBMCs were isolated using Ficoll-Histopaque density gradient centrifugation and then cryopreserved in the vapor phase of liquid nitrogen. Only a few counts were recorded for this clone. What this receptor recognizes is not known. No clone much larger than this one lies a single base away; base qualities are absent. The CDR3, cysteine through phenylalanine, is 17 amino acids long. Only the CDR3 region is kept as DNA, spanning 51 bases read in frame from base 1. TCR CDR3 regions were amplified from genomic DNA by multiplex PCR using the deep immunoSEQ assay. For each cell subset, the extracted genomic DNA was distributed evenly across all wells of several immunoSEQ 96-well plates, and each plate served as one replicate. For unsorted PBMC, each replicate PCR was loaded with roughly 270 ng genomic DNA, equivalent to 30,000 or so T cell genomes. Genomic DNA from unsorted PBMC was sequenced over ten immunoSEQ deep assay plates. The purified libraries were quantified using a Qubit 3.0 fluorometer, sized with a Bioanalyzer 2100, and then quantified again using the KAPA Library Quantification kit. Every immunoSEQ 96-well plate was sequenced on a separate single-read 150-cycle Illumina NextSeq 550 flow cell. On the authors' methods: Because only junctional sequences without quality scores were contained in the immunoSEQ output, filtering matching that applied to full-length reads could not be performed. Sequences were annotated with PyIR, a Python wrapper for IgBLAST v1.9, and V/J genes and CDR3 were assigned using IMGT germline references. Reads were removed for weak V/J assignments (E-value above 1e-6), missing CDR3, stop codons, out-of-frame junctions, or ambiguous translated residues. V3J clonotypes were defined as sequences sharing an identical inferred V gene, J gene, and CDR3 amino acid sequence. The percentage overlap between two repertoires was calculated by dividing the number of shared unique clonotypes by the size of the smaller repertoire. Richness of each repertoire was evaluated using RTK rarefaction, the Chao1 estimator, and Recon v2.1 estimates of unobserved clonotypes. TCRdb provides this immuneACCESS table in a form limited to in-frame rearrangements. Some clones are lacking; in checked studies, under half of them reflect an unresolved V gene, and why the rest are absent is not known. V and J calls and clone size are as listed in that table; D and trimming were resolved from the DNA. Here the sample has 450,000 to 500,000 clones; around 79% occur a single time. The ten largest clones add up to roughly 12% of the sample.

This clonotype originated in a woman aged 40 to 50 in good health. Some clones in this sample may be carry-over from other donors' samples. Material: PBMCs. Recombination linked TRBV12-1 to TRBJ2-1; TRBD2 is taken as the D call from the table, unchecked against the DNA. TRBV12-1 is assigned pseudogene status. Here the CDR3 is given as CASSPKTSRRIIFEQFF. In nucleotides, the sequence is TGTGCCAGCAGCCCGAAGACTAGCCGGAGGATTATTTTTGAGCAGTTCTTC.